This T cell receptor beta chain stems from a study of T cell repertoires in cytomegalovirus infection. Across the study: Carrying CMV and the relevant HLA type showed in public TCR beta signatures. Study-level results: Cumulative public TCR beta family frequency identified CMV carriers with the relevant HLA.

V shed 3 bases and J shed 3 bases, with 11 bases lying between them. Germline V CDR1 and CDR2: MNHEY, SVGAGI. This CDR3 is 14 amino acids long. TCRdb ran MiXCR on the reads and lists one entry per CDR3 protein. Among more than 250,000 distinct CDR3 sequences listed, roughly 15% were seen once. This clonotype was seen at least ten times. The target antigen is unknown. The clonotype originates from a human donor in good health (CMV status not recorded). Some clones in this sample may be carry-over from other donors' samples. J is TRBJ1-1 and V is TRBV6-5; D not resolved. The source material was PBMCs. The CDR3 region has the DNA TGTGCCAGCAGTTATTTACGTCCAGACACTGAAGCTTTCTTT. Translation gives CASSYLRPDTEAFF.